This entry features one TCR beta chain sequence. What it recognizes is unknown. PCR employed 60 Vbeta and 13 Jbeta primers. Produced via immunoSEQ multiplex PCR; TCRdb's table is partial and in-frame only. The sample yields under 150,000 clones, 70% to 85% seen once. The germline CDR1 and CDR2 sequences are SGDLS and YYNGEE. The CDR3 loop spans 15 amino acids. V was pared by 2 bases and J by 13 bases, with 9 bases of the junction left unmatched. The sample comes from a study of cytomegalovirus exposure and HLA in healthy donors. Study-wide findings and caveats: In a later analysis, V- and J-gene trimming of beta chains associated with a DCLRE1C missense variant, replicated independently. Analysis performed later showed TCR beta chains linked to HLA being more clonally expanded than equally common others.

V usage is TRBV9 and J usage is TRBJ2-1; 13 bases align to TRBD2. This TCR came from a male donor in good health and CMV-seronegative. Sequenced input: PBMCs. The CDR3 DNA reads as TGTGCCAGCAGCGTGGGAGGACTAGCGGGGGTGAACCAGTTCTTC. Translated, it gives CASSVGGLAGVNQFF. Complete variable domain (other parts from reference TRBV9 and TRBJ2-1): DSGVTQTPKHLITATGQRVTLRCSPRSGDLSVYWYQQSLDQGLQFLIQYYNGEERAKGNILERFSAQQFPDLHSELNLSSLELGDSALYFCASSVGGLAGVNQFFGPGTRLTVL.